This TCR beta chain stems from a study of T cells after yellow fever vaccination. Broader study findings: Most primary-vaccination clones reappeared after the booster (about 97% CD4, about 90% CD8). FACS-sorted repertoires might harbor abundant contaminating clonotypes from the bulk population. Clonotype sharing between CD4 and CD8 compartments was small.

With 6 bases removed from V and 7 bases from J, the gap between germline ends came to 19 bases. The CDR3 spans 14 residues. The germline CDR1 and CDR2 sequences are MDHEN and SYDVKM. TCRdb processed the 5' RACE reads anew with MiXCR; each CDR3 protein has one entry. The sample holds 300,000 to 400,000 distinct CDR3 sequences, roughly 9.4% seen once. There are many counts of this clonotype. What it recognizes is unknown. The receptor's source is a man between 18 and 29 years old who received the YFV17D yellow fever vaccine. This specimen consisted of PBMCs, obtained on the day of the first yellow fever vaccination. The gene calls are TRBV28 and TRBJ2-7; tentatively, D is TRBD1 or TRBD2 (5 bases each). The CDR3: CASRSGAGGSEQYV. DNA of the CDR3: TGTGCCAGCAGGTCTGGGGCAGGAGGCTCAGAGCAGTACGTC.